A single sample is the source of the 15 T cell receptor beta chains below, sequenced in a study of T cells in Graves' hyperthyroidism and ophthalmopathy. The investigators amplified TCR beta CDR3 regions from RNA transcripts. The HTBI primer set was used in a first-round RT-PCR of the TCR CDR3. TCRdb used MiXCR to reprocess the multiplex PCR reads, holding one entry per CDR3 protein. Among 500,000 to 650,000 distinct CDR3 sequences, 17% were seen once, and the ten largest hold 17%. The sequencing sample was made of blood. Receptors originate from a woman between 18 and 29 years old with Graves' ophthalmopathy.

The chain employs TRBV29-1 and TRBJ2-2; 9 nucleotides agree with TRBD2. Germline V CDR1 and CDR2: SQVTM, ANQGSEA. The trim removed 0 bases at V and 0 bases at J, leaving 5 bases unmatched. CDR3 size: 17 residues. The CDR3 nucleotides are TGCAGCGTTGAAGATTGGCTAGCGGGACCGAACACCGGGGAGCTGTTTTTT. It encodes CSVEDWLAGPNTGELFF.

This clonotype was observed many times. This sequence joins TRBV20-1 and TRBJ1-2, with D unresolved. The V and J ends lost 0 bases and 4 bases respectively, with 21 bases between them. CDR3 size: 17 residues. Looked up from germline, CDR1 is DFQATT and CDR2 is SNEGSKA (reference sequence). DNA for the CDR3: TGCAGTGCTAGAGATTCCGATAAGGGATTGGGAGTCTATGGCTACACCTTC. Protein product: CSARDSDKGLGVYGYTF.

Only a few counts were recorded for this clonotype. The chain links TRBV20-1 to TRBJ1-2, with no clear D. The CDR3 has 14 amino acids. Germline V gene sequence: CDR1 DFQATT, CDR2 SNEGSKA (reference sequence). Trimming left V 5 bases short and J 8 bases short, with 21 bases between. This chain's CDR3 is CSALPRLIRGGYTF. CDR3 coding DNA: TGCAGTGCTCTTCCTCGACTCATCCGAGGCGGCTACACCTTC.

V gene TRBV6-1 combines with J gene TRBJ2-1, with D tentatively TRBD2 (5 bases). CDR1 is MNHNS, CDR2 SASEGT, per germline. This CDR3 has 14 amino acids. Trimming removed 4 bases from V and 4 bases from J, with 11 bases in between. This CDR3 is CASSASIEYNEQFF. CDR3 DNA: TGTGCCAGCAGTGCTAGCATAGAGTACAATGAGCAGTTCTTC.

The chain carries TRBV6-2 or TRBV6-3 and TRBJ2-1; D ambiguous. The CDR3 is 13 amino acids. CDR1 and CDR2 (germline): MNHEY, SVGEGT. Between the trimmed V and J ends, which lost 2 bases and 7 bases, there was a span of 9 bases. CDR3 in amino acids: CASSYQVGNEQFF. As DNA, the CDR3 is TGTGCCAGCAGTTACCAGGTCGGGAATGAGCAGTTCTTC.

In its sample, this clonotype was seen many times. This chain links TRBV3-1 with TRBJ2-5; 8 bases match TRBD1. V lost 4 bases and J lost 4; bases outside the gene matches: 11. Germline CDR1 reads LGHDT; CDR2 reads YNNKEL (reference sequence). CDR3 length: 16 amino acids. CDR3 amino acids: CASSLRGQGRRETQYF. CDR3 nucleotide sequence: TGTGCCAGCAGCCTTCGCGGACAGGGTAGGCGAGAGACCCAGTACTTC.

This clonotype has only a few counts. The chain uses TRBV28 and TRBJ2-4; possibly TRBD1 for D (6 bases). CDR1 and CDR2 (germline): MDHEN, SYDVKM. V lost 3 bases, J lost 1 base, and 16 bases lay in between. This CDR3 contains 17 residues. The CDR3 sequence is CASSLLRRGLAKNIQYF. CDR3 nucleotides: TGTGCCAGCAGTTTGCTTCGCAGGGGTCTTGCCAAAAACATTCAGTACTTC.

This clonotype was counted many times. The chain carries TRBV3-1 and TRBJ2-7, with D possibly being TRBD2 (5 bases). The CDR3 is made up of 15 amino acids. Germline V gene lookup returns CDR1 LGHDT and CDR2 YNNKEL (reference sequence). Deletions cut 3 bases from V and 3 bases from J, with 15 bases between. CDR3 coding DNA: TGTGCCAGCAGCCACGGGGTATCAGGAGGCTACGAGCAGTACTTC. Its protein product is CASSHGVSGGYEQYF.

This clonotype was counted a few times. The chain couples TRBV4-3 to TRBJ2-7, with D possibly matching TRBD1 (5 bases). The CDR3 has 14 amino acids. V was pared by 0 bases and J by 3 bases, with 9 bases between. CDR1 LGHNA and CDR2 YSLEER come from the germline V gene. CDR3 DNA: TGCGCCAGCAGCCAAGAGGGGCAGGGCTACGAGCAGTACTTC. Translating gives CASSQEGQGYEQYF.

The J gene is TRBJ1-3, the V gene TRBV18; TRBD1 might be the D (5 bases). This CDR3 region has 13 residues. Deletions cut 8 bases from V and 0 bases from J, with 8 bases between. CDR1 and CDR2 from the germline V gene are KGHSH and LQKENI. The CDR3 nucleotides read TGTGCCAGCATGACAGCCTCTGGAAACACCATATATTTT. Protein: CASMTASGNTIYF.

The rearrangement links TRBV7-6 to TRBJ1-4; tentatively, D is TRBD1 (6 bases). Per germline, CDR1 SGHVS and CDR2 FNYEAQ. Between the trimmed V and J ends, which lost 7 bases and 0 bases, there was a span of 12 bases. The CDR3 is made up of 15 amino acids. As DNA, the CDR3 is TGTGCCAGCACCCTAGGGGGGTCAACTAATGAAAAACTGTTTTTT. This encodes CASTLGGSTNEKLFF.

This clonotype occurred a few times. V and J are TRBV9 and TRBJ2-5; 7 bases are shared with TRBD2. In germline, CDR1 is SGDLS, CDR2 YYNGEE. This CDR3 spans 14 amino acids. V lost 0 bases to trimming and J lost 4 bases; unmatched junction nucleotides: 3. Written as DNA, the CDR3 is TGTGCCAGCAGCGTAGGGGGACTACTAGAGACCCAGTACTTC. Protein product: CASSVGGLLETQYF.

V gene TRBV12-3 or TRBV12-4 combines with J gene TRBJ2-1; a possible D gene is TRBD2 (5 bases). Trimming took off 1 base at V and 7 bases at J, with 14 bases between the two ends. The CDR3 extends over 15 amino acids. The CDR3 loop reads CASSLGLSSMNEQFF. DNA of the CDR3: TGTGCCAGCAGTTTAGGACTATCTTCCATGAATGAGCAGTTCTTC.

The table lists this clonotype with many counts. The CDR3 sequence is CASSLFFLWDTEAFF. CDR3 nucleotide sequence: TGTGCCAGCAGCTTATTTTTTCTTTGGGACACTGAAGCTTTCTTT. The J gene is TRBJ1-1, the V gene TRBV7-2; D unresolved. Germline loops: CDR1 SGHTA, CDR2 FQGNSA. This CDR3 has 15 residues. V lost 2 bases and J 3 bases, leaving 13 bases between the germline ends.

Ten or more counts support this clonotype. The CDR3 here is CASSLVGTGTQGTQYF. The CDR3 DNA is TGTGCCAGCAGTTTGGTCGGGACAGGGACCCAGGGGACCCAGTACTTC. This chain connects TRBV28 to TRBJ2-5; 9 positions match TRBD1. J gave up 7 bases and V 3 bases, and 12 bases lay outside the gene matches. Per the germline V gene, CDR1 is MDHEN and CDR2 is SYDVKM. This CDR3 spans 16 amino acids.